This is a list of T cell receptor beta chains from one sample in a study of CD8 T cells in ankylosing spondylitis. MiXCR was run by TCRdb on the 5' RACE reads, yielding one entry per CDR3 protein. This sample has approximately 200,000 distinct CDR3 sequences, with about 13% found just once. Sequencing was carried out using blood, either unsorted or a sorted T cell fraction (not recorded which). The receptors were sampled from a male donor with ankylosing spondylitis or in good health (not recorded which). Both conserved end residues are part of each CDR3. Fields, in order: clone size, J gene, D gene, V gene, CDR3 protein, CDR3 DNA. A D gene is named only where the DNA matches it firmly. The size of a clone is reported for some rows only, either as once, few or many, or as a class for expanded clones.

size: -; J: TRBJ2-1; D: -; V: TRBV30; CDR3: CAWRIGYNEQFF; DNA: TGTGCCTGGAGAATTGGCTACAATGAGCAGTTCTTC
size: few; J: TRBJ2-1; D: TRBD2; V: TRBV6-4; CDR3: CASSDSIAGAHNEQFF; DNA: TGTGCCAGCAGTGATTCAATAGCGGGAGCTCACAATGAGCAGTTCTTC
size: -; J: TRBJ2-5; D: -; V: TRBV6-5; CDR3: CASMFTGGGGTQYF; DNA: TGTGCCAGCATGTTTACTGGGGGAGGGGGGACCCAGTACTTC
size: few; J: TRBJ1-1; D: -; V: TRBV5-1; CDR3: CASSLAGGGVTEAFF; DNA: TGCGCCAGCAGCTTGGCGGGCGGGGGCGTCACTGAAGCTTTCTTT
size: -; J: TRBJ2-3; D: TRBD2; V: TRBV6-5; CDR3: CASSWTSPNTDTQYF; DNA: TGTGCCAGCAGTTGGACTAGCCCAAACACAGATACGCAGTATTTT
size: -; J: TRBJ2-1; D: TRBD2; V: TRBV5-6; CDR3: CASSLVGGVEQFF; DNA: TGTGCCAGCAGCTTGGTCGGGGGGGTTGAGCAGTTCTTC
size: few; J: TRBJ1-1; D: -; V: TRBV7-8; CDR3: CASSPIDRNTEAFF; DNA: TGTGCCAGCAGTCCCATCGACAGGAACACTGAAGCTTTCTTT
size: few; J: TRBJ2-2; D: TRBD1; V: TRBV7-8; CDR3: CAGDRGYTGELFF; DNA: TGTGCCGGAGACAGGGGATACACCGGGGAGCTGTTTTTT
size: -; J: TRBJ2-3; D: TRBD2; V: TRBV7-9; CDR3: CASSSGLEGPDTQYF; DNA: TGTGCCAGCAGCTCGGGACTAGAGGGGCCAGATACGCAGTATTTT
size: -; J: TRBJ2-7; D: -; V: TRBV4-1; CDR3: CASSQEGRAYEQYF; DNA: TGCGCCAGCAGCCAAGAGGGGCGGGCCTACGAGCAGTACTTC
size: -; J: TRBJ2-1; D: TRBD2; V: TRBV29-1; CDR3: CSVEGGLADYNEQFF; DNA: TGCAGCGTTGAAGGGGGACTAGCGGACTACAATGAGCAGTTCTTC
size: -; J: TRBJ1-1; D: -; V: TRBV9; CDR3: CASIRTENTEAFF; DNA: TGTGCCAGTATACGAACAGAGAACACTGAAGCTTTCTTT
size: many; J: TRBJ2-1; D: -; V: TRBV3-1; CDR3: CASSRGDNEQFF; DNA: TGTGCCAGCAGCCGGGGGGACAATGAGCAGTTCTTC
size: many; J: TRBJ1-2; D: TRBD1; V: TRBV20-1; CDR3: CSAKTDRGYGYTF; DNA: TGCAGTGCTAAGACGGACAGGGGGTATGGCTACACCTTC
size: few; J: TRBJ2-7; D: TRBD1; V: TRBV20-1; CDR3: CSARDRVSYEQYF; DNA: TGCAGTGCTAGGGACAGGGTCTCCTACGAGCAGTACTTC